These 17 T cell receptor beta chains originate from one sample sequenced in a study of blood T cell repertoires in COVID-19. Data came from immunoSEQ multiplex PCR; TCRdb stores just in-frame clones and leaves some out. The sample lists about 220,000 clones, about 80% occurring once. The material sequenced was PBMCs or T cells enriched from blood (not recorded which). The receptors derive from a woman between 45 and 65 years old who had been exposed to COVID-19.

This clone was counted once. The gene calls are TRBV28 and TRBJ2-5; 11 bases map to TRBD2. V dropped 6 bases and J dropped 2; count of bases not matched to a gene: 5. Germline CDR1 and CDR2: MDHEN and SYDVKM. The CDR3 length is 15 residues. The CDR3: CASSALAGGQETQYF. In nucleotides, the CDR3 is TGTGCCAGCAGCGCCCTAGCGGGGGGACAAGAGACCCAGTACTTC.

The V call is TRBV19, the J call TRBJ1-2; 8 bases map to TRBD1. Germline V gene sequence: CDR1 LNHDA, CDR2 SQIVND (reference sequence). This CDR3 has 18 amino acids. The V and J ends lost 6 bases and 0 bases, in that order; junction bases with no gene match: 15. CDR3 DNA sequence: TGTGCCAGTAGCTTACCTAGGGGACAGGCTTCGCCTAACTATGGCTACACCTTC. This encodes CASSLPRGQASPNYGYTF.

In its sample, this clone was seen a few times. DNA of the CDR3: TGTGCCAGTAGTATTACAGGGACAAACACTGAAGCTTTCTTT. Amino acid sequence: CASSITGTNTEAFF. The chain links TRBV19 to TRBJ1-1; the D gene is possibly TRBD1 (6 bases). The germline V gene encodes CDR1 LNHDA and CDR2 SQIVND (reference sequence). This CDR3 contains 14 residues. The ends were cut back, 3 bases at V and 2 bases at J, with 10 bases in the middle. Based on the CDR3 plus reference TRBV19 and TRBJ1-1, the full variable domain is DGGITQSPKYLFRKEGQNVTLSCEQNLNHDAMYWYRQDPGQGLRLIYYSQIVNDFQKGDIAEGYSVSREKKESFPLTVTSAQKNPTAFYLCASSITGTNTEAFFGQGTRLTVV.

CDR3 sequence reads: CASGASPPNEQYF. Written as DNA, the CDR3 is TGTGCCAGCGGGGCCAGTCCCCCGAACGAGCAGTACTTC. The rearrangement uses TRBV18 and TRBJ2-7; TRBD1 might be the D (5 bases). This CDR3 is 13 amino acids long. V lost 8 bases and J lost 5, with 16 bases in between. Germline V lookup: CDR1 KGHSH, CDR2 LQKENI.

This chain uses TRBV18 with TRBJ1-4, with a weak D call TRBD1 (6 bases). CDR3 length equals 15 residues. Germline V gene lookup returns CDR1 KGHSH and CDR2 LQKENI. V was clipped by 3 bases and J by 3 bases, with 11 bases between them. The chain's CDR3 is CASSPVQGPNEKLFF. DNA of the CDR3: TGTGCCAGCTCACCGGTACAGGGCCCTAATGAAAAACTGTTTTTT.

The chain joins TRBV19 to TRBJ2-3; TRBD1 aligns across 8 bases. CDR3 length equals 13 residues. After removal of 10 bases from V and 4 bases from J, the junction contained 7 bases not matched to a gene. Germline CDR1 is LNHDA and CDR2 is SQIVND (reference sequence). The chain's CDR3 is CATKDRGSDTQYF. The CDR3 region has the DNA TGTGCCACCAAAGACAGGGGCTCAGATACGCAGTATTTT.

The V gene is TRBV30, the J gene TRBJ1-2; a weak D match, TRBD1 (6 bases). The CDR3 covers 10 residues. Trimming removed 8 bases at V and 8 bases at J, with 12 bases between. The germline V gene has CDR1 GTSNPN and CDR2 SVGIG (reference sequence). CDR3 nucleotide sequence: TGTGCCGCTAGGACAGAGGGCTACACCTTC. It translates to CAARTEGYTF.

CDR3 nucleotides: TGTGCCAGTAGTCGGACAGGAGAGAGGAACACCATATATTTT. Translated, it gives CASSRTGERNTIYF. The V gene is TRBV19, the J gene TRBJ1-3; TRBD1 matches at 7 bases. The V segment lost 5 bases and the J segment 7 bases; nucleotides outside the gene matches: 8. The CDR3 spans 14 residues. Germline CDR1 is LNHDA and CDR2 is SQIVND (reference sequence).

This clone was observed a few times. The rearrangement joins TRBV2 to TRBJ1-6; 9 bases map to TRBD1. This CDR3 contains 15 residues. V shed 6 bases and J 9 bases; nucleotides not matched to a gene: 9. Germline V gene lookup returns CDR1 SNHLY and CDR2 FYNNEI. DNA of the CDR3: TGTGCCAGCAGCGGGACAGGGACAATTCGTTCACCCCTCCACTTT. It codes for CASSGTGTIRSPLHF. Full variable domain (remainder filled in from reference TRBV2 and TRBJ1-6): EPEVTQTPSHQVTQMGQEVILRCVPISNHLYFYWYRQILGQKVEFLVSFYNNEISEKSEIFDDQFSVERPDGSNFTLKIRSTKLEDSAMYFCASSGTGTIRSPLHFGNGTRLTVT.

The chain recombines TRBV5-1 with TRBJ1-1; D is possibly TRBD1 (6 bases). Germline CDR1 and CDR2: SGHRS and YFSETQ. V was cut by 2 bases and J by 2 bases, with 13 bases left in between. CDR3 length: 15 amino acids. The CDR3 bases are TGCGCCAGCAGCTTAGGAACAGGGCCTAACACTGAAGCTTTCTTT. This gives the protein CASSLGTGPNTEAFF.

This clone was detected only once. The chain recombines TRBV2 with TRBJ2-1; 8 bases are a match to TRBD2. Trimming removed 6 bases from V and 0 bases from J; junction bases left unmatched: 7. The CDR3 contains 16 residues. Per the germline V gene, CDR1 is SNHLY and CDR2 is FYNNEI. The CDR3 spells CASSFAGTSSYNEQFF. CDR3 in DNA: TGTGCCAGCAGCTTCGCTGGGACTAGCTCCTACAATGAGCAGTTCTTC.

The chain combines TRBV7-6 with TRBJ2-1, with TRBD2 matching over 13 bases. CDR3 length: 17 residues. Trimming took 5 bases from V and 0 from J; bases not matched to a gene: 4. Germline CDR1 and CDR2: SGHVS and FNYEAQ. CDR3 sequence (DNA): TGTGCCAGCAGCCGGGGACTAGCGGGGCCCTCCTACAATGAGCAGTTCTTC. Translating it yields CASSRGLAGPSYNEQFF. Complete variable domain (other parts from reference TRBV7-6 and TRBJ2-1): GAGVSQSPRYKVTKRGQDVALRCDPISGHVSLYWYRQALGQGPEFLTYFNYEAQQDKSGLPNDRFSAERPEGSISTLTIQRTEQRDSAMYRCASSRGLAGPSYNEQFFGPGTRLTVL.

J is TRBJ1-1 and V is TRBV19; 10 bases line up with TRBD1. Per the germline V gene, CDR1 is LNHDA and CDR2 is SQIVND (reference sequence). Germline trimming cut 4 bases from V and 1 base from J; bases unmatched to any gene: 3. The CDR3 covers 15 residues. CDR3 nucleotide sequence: TGTGCCAGTAGTAAGAGACAGGGGGCGAACACTGAAGCTTTCTTT. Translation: CASSKRQGANTEAFF.

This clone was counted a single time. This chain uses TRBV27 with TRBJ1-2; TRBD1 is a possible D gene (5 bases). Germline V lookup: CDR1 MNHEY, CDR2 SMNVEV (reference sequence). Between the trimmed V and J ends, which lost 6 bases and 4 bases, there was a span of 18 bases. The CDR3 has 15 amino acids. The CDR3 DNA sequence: TGTGCCAGCAGCTCCGTTTCACAGGTTTCCTATGGCTACACCTTC. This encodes CASSSVSQVSYGYTF.

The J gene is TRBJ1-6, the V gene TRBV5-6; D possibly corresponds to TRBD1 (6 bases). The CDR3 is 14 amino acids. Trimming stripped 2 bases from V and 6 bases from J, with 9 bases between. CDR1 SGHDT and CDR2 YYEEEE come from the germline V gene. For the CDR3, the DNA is TGTGCCAGCAGCTTAGGACAGCTTAATTCACCCCTCCACTTT. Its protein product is CASSLGQLNSPLHF. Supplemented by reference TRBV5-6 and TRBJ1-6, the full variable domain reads DAGVTQSPTHLIKTRGQQVTLRCSPKSGHDTVSWYQQALGQGPQFIFQYYEEEERQRGNFPDRFSGHQFPNYSSELNVNALLLGDSALYLCASSLGQLNSPLHFGNGTRLTVT.

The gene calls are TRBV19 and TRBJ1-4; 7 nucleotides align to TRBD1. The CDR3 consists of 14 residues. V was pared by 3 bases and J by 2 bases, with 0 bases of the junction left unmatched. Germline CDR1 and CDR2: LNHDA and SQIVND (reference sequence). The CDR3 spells CASSMTGTNEKLFF. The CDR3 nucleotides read TGTGCCAGTAGTATGACAGGGACTAATGAAAAACTGTTTTTT.

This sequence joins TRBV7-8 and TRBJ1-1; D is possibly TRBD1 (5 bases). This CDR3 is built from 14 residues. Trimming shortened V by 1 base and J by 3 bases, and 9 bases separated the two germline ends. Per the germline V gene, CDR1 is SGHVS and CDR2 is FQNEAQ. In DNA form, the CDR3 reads TGTGCCAGCAGCTTAGTCCAGGGCCACACTGAAGCTTTCTTT. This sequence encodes CASSLVQGHTEAFF.